The 13 T cell receptor beta chains in this list originate from one sample, sequenced in a study of technical replicates of blood from four donors. The method was immunoSEQ multiplex PCR; TCRdb's version includes in-frame clones alone and lacks a portion of them. The data show fewer than 70,000 clones, about 93% seen once. Sequencing was carried out using T cells isolated from PBMCs. These TCRs come from a human donor in good health.

The gene calls are TRBV5-1 and TRBJ2-7, with 12 bases fitting TRBD2. This CDR3 comprises 14 residues. V shed 9 bases and J 6 bases; nucleotides not matched to a gene: 10. CDR1 and CDR2 from the germline V gene are SGHRS and YFSETQ. CDR3 sequence: CANRRLAGVVEQYF. The CDR3 coding sequence is TGCGCCAACAGGAGACTAGCGGGAGTGGTCGAGCAGTACTTC.

The rearrangement uses TRBV12-5 and TRBJ2-3, with 10 positions matching TRBD1. This CDR3 has 17 residues. Germline V gene sequence: CDR1 LGHNT, CDR2 FRNRAP. The V gene end was trimmed by 1 base and the J gene end by 5 bases; junction bases not matched to a gene: 9. The CDR3 DNA reads as TGTGCTAGTGGTTTGGCCCTAAGACAGGGGGCGGGAGATACGCAGTATTTT. This translates into CASGLALRQGAGDTQYF.

The J gene is TRBJ2-2, the V gene TRBV9; tentative D call: TRBD2 (6 bases). The CDR3 consists of 13 residues. Trimming took 1 base from V and 9 from J, leaving 10 bases between them. Germline assignment: CDR1 SGDLS and CDR2 YYNGEE. CDR3 sequence: CASSVRRGRELFF. The CDR3 DNA sequence: TGTGCCAGCAGCGTACGGCGGGGCCGGGAGCTGTTTTTT.

The chain couples TRBV7-6 to TRBJ2-7; D not certain. The CDR3 totals 13 residues. V dropped 3 bases and J dropped 1 base, with 7 bases sitting between them. Looked up from germline, CDR1 is SGHVS and CDR2 is FNYEAQ. In DNA form, the CDR3 reads TGTGCCAGCAGCTTGTTTCCATCCTACGAGCAGTACTTC. It is translated as CASSLFPSYEQYF.

The rearrangement joins TRBV4-1 to TRBJ2-3; the D gene is possibly TRBD1 (6 bases). V was trimmed by 4 bases and J by 3 bases, leaving 17 bases between them. CDR3 length: 16 residues. Germline values: CDR1 MGHRA, CDR2 YSYEKL. The CDR3 reads CASSRNQGIRTDTQYF. In nucleotides, the CDR3 is TGCGCCAGCAGCCGAAACCAGGGGATTCGTACAGATACGCAGTATTTT.

The rearrangement uses TRBV7-9 and TRBJ2-1; D uncertain. Germline CDR1 SEHNR, CDR2 FQNEAQ (reference sequence). The V end lost 1 base, the J end lost 4 bases, and 11 bases lay between the germline ends. The CDR3 spans 15 residues. The CDR3 sequence: CASSLGLVLYNEQFF. Written as DNA, the CDR3 is TGTGCCAGCAGCTTAGGGCTAGTTTTATACAATGAGCAGTTCTTC.

The chain links TRBV6-6 to TRBJ1-2; the D gene is possibly TRBD1 (5 bases). The V end lost 6 bases, the J end lost 0 bases, and 11 bases lay between the germline ends. The CDR3 spans 14 residues. CDR1 is MNHNY and CDR2 is SVGAGI in the germline V gene (reference sequence). CDR3 residues: CASRSGTSNYGYTF. The DNA of the CDR3 is TGTGCCAGCAGATCCGGGACTTCTAACTATGGCTACACCTTC.

Of note for this clone: A read error may account for a junction end that differs from germline. This sequence joins TRBV6-5 and TRBJ2-5; 8 bases are a match to TRBD2. CDR3 size: 15 residues. The V gene's germline CDR1 is MNHEY and CDR2 SVGAGI. As DNA, the CDR3 is TGTGCCAGCACCTCCTACGGGGGGGCCCAAGAAACCCAGTACTTC. Residues: CASTSYGGAQETQYF.

This chain joins TRBV5-6 and TRBJ2-5; D gene unclear. CDR3 length: 13 residues. Between the trimmed V and J ends, which lost 0 bases and 6 bases, there was a span of 9 bases. Germline CDR1 reads SGHDT; CDR2 reads YYEEEE. CDR3 region: CASSLAQTKTQYF. CDR3 in DNA: TGTGCCAGCAGCTTGGCACAGACAAAGACCCAGTACTTC.

The chain uses TRBV7-9 and TRBJ1-1; D unclear. CDR3 length: 15 residues. Per the germline V gene, CDR1 is SEHNR and CDR2 is FQNEAQ (reference sequence). V shed 4 bases and J shed 0 bases, with 12 bases lying between them. CDR3 sequence (DNA): TGTGCCAGCAGCTCCTACGGCGGTCTGAACACTGAAGCTTTCTTT. Amino acid sequence: CASSSYGGLNTEAFF.

The V call is TRBV6-5, the J call TRBJ2-3; 8 nucleotides agree with TRBD2. V was pared by 2 bases and J by 1 base, with 2 bases of the junction left unmatched. Germline assignment: CDR1 MNHEY and CDR2 SVGAGI. This CDR3 comprises 15 residues. The CDR3 is CASSYQTSGTDTQYF. In nucleotides, the CDR3 is TGTGCCAGCAGTTACCAGACTAGCGGCACAGATACGCAGTATTTT.

The chain recombines TRBV9 with TRBJ1-2, with D perhaps matching TRBD1 (5 bases). The V and J ends lost 4 bases and 3 bases respectively, with 16 bases between them. Germline loops: CDR1 SGDLS, CDR2 YYNGEE. The CDR3 runs 15 residues. The CDR3 loop is CASSSNGRAYYGYTF. In DNA, the CDR3 is TGTGCCAGCAGCAGTAACGGCAGGGCCTACTATGGCTACACCTTC.

The chain links TRBV6-5 to TRBJ2-7; 9 bases are shared with TRBD1. V lost 5 bases and J lost 2; bases outside the gene matches: 7. CDR1 and CDR2 (germline): MNHEY, SVGAGI. This CDR3 has 15 residues. The chain's CDR3 is CASSPLGQGPYEQYF. CDR3 DNA sequence: TGTGCCAGCAGTCCCCTCGGACAGGGGCCCTACGAGCAGTACTTC.